Each of the 3 T cell receptor beta chains below was sequenced from the same sample in a study of identifying expanded T cells in peripheral blood. Some clones are missing from TCRdb's copy, which holds only in-frame ones; the method was immunoSEQ multiplex PCR. The top ten clones hold approximately 20% of a sample with about 74,000 clones, 84% of them seen once. The sequenced sample was blood. All receptors come from a person aged 18-69 years in good health.

This sequence joins TRBV7-8 and TRBJ1-4; D possibly corresponds to TRBD1 (5 bases). CDR3 length: 14 residues. V lost 6 bases to trimming and J lost 3 bases, with 11 bases between them. The germline V gene encodes CDR1 SGHVS and CDR2 FQNEAQ. The CDR3 loop reads CASSLGGSNEKLFF. CDR3 sequence (DNA): TGTGCCAGCAGTCTGGGGGGGTCTAATGAAAAACTGTTTTTT.

This chain connects TRBV6-1 to TRBJ1-3; 8 bases map to TRBD1. Germline assignment: CDR1 MNHNS and CDR2 SASEGT. V lost 2 bases to trimming and J lost 2 bases; unmatched junction nucleotides: 2. The CDR3 sequence is 15 residues long. DNA of the CDR3: TGTGCCAGCAGTGAACAACAGGGGGCTGGAAACACCATATATTTT. Translated: CASSEQQGAGNTIYF.

The V gene is TRBV6-5, the J gene TRBJ1-3; perhaps TRBD1 as D (6 bases). CDR1 is MNHEY, CDR2 SVGAGI, per germline. This CDR3 spans 15 amino acids. The V gene lost 2 bases and the J gene lost 2 bases, with 10 bases spanning the gap. CDR3 sequence: CASSYNPGAGNTIYF. The CDR3 bases are TGTGCCAGCAGTTACAATCCAGGGGCTGGAAACACCATATATTTT.